This entry lists 7 T cell receptor beta chains sequenced from one sample in a study of T cells in localized non-small cell lung cancer. Produced via immunoSEQ multiplex PCR; TCRdb's table is partial and in-frame only. The sample has around 40,000 clones, about nine tenths seen once. The sequencing here drew on peripheral blood, taken before any cancer treatment. These receptors all come from a female donor older than 55 with stage I squamous cell lung carcinoma.

The rearrangement uses TRBV19 and TRBJ1-2; 8 bases agree with TRBD1. In germline, CDR1 is LNHDA, CDR2 SQIVND (reference sequence). After removal of 8 bases from V and 3 bases from J, the junction contained 5 bases not matched to a gene. The CDR3 length is 13 residues. Here the CDR3 reads CASLDRVDYGYTF. In DNA form, the CDR3 reads TGTGCCAGTCTGGACAGGGTTGACTATGGCTACACCTTC.

The gene calls are TRBV27 and TRBJ2-5; D gene uncertain. CDR1 and CDR2 from the germline V gene are MNHEY and SMNVEV (reference sequence). The CDR3 is 13 residues long. V was clipped by 0 bases and J by 5 bases, with 7 bases between them. The DNA for the CDR3 is TGTGCCAGCAGTTTATCGGGGTTGGAGACCCAGTACTTC. Encoded protein: CASSLSGLETQYF.

A single count supports this clone. The chain links TRBV19 to TRBJ1-2; D remains unclear. Trimming removed 8 bases at V and 0 bases at J, with 10 bases between. The CDR3 contains 13 residues. CDR1 is LNHDA, CDR2 SQIVND, per germline (reference sequence). This CDR3 is CASSEQTNYGYTF. For the CDR3, the DNA is TGTGCCAGTTCAGAGCAGACTAACTATGGCTACACCTTC. Variable domain in full (rest from reference TRBV19 and TRBJ1-2): DGGITQSPKYLFRKEGQNVTLSCEQNLNHDAMYWYRQDPGQGLRLIYYSQIVNDFQKGDIAEGYSVSREKKESFPLTVTSAQKNPTAFYLCASSEQTNYGYTFGSGTRLTVV.

This clone was detected once. The genes are TRBV19 and TRBJ2-7, with a possible D match to TRBD1 (6 bases). V lost 6 bases, J lost 9 bases, and 18 bases lay in between. Per germline, CDR1 LNHDA and CDR2 SQIVND (reference sequence). The CDR3 has 13 residues. The CDR3 protein is CASSQELRGRQYF. The DNA for the CDR3 is TGTGCCAGTAGCCAAGAACTCAGGGGTCGGCAGTACTTC.

The CDR3 region has the DNA TGTGCCAGCAGCCGGGGACAGTACAATGAGCAGTTCTTC. Translating it yields CASSRGQYNEQFF. V gene TRBV7-3 combines with J gene TRBJ2-1; 7 nucleotides line up with TRBD1. This CDR3 region has 13 residues. Germline CDR1 SGHTA, CDR2 FQGTGA. J gave up 4 bases and V 5 bases, and 2 bases lay outside the gene matches.

The chain has TRBV4-2 and TRBJ2-4; D gene ambiguous. This CDR3 comprises 13 residues. Trimming shortened V by 4 bases and J by 8 bases, and 12 bases separated the two germline ends. Germline V lookup: CDR1 LGHNA, CDR2 YNFKEQ. CDR3 protein: CASSRVVYDIQYF. The CDR3 bases are TGTGCCAGCAGCCGAGTCGTCTACGACATTCAGTACTTC.

The table lists this clone with a few counts. This chain links TRBV7-2 with TRBJ2-7; D is undetermined. The germline V gene encodes CDR1 SGHTA and CDR2 FQGNSA. V dropped 4 bases and J dropped 5 bases, with 9 bases sitting between them. The CDR3 is 12 amino acids. The chain's CDR3 is CASSSSPNEQYF. In nucleotides, the CDR3 is TGTGCCAGCAGCTCGTCCCCGAACGAGCAGTACTTC. Looking up the rest from reference TRBV7-2 and TRBJ2-7 gives the full variable domain: GAGVSQSPSNKVTEKGKDVELRCDPISGHTALYWYRQSLGQGLEFLIYFQGNSAPDKSGLPSDRFSAERTGGSVSTLTIQRTQQEDSAVYLCASSSSPNEQYFGPGTRLTVT.